This T cell receptor beta chain was sequenced in a study of T cell responses to AZD1222 COVID-19 vaccine. The ends were cut back, 6 bases at V and 7 bases at J, with 15 bases in the middle. Germline values: CDR1 MNHEY, CDR2 SVGAGI. CDR3 length: 13 amino acids. This clone was detected once. The antigen remains undetermined. Only in-frame clones appear in the TCRdb table, and some are missing; sequencing was by immunoSEQ multiplex PCR. This sample carries over 100,000 clones, roughly 88% of them seen once, and the ten largest clones take less than 1.3%. Study-wide results and caveats: Unmutated variant regions are reportedly targeted by nearly half of spike-specific TCRs.

Sequences were derived from peripheral blood, sampled 28 days after the second AZD1222 dose. The J gene is TRBJ1-1, the V gene TRBV6-5; no reliable D call. This receptor was taken from an adult who received the AZD1222 COVID-19 vaccine. CDR3 DNA: TGTGCCAGCAGCAAAGAGGGTGGAGGTGAAGCTTTCTTT. This encodes CASSKEGGGEAFF.